This is a list of T cell receptor beta chains from one sample in a study of blood T cell repertoires in COVID-19. This table comes from immunoSEQ multiplex PCR, and its TCRdb copy is limited to in-frame clones, with some not included. There are about 350,000 clones in the sample; 87% occur only once, and around 9.9% lies in the top ten. The sequenced sample consisted of peripheral blood. These receptors all stem from a young man with COVID-19, enrolled during active disease. CDR3s include the opening cysteine and the closing phenylalanine or tryptophan. The D gene is left open where the match is weak. The size field is filled for only some rows; it gives once, few, many or a size class.

>TRBD2|TRBJ2-1|NA|TRBV7-3|16
CASSSIAGLSYNEQFF
TGTGCCAGCAGCTCTATAGCGGGACTCTCCTACAATGAGCAGTTCTTC
>NA|TRBJ2-6|NA|TRBV18|17
CASSPLLYGAGANVLTF
TGTGCCAGCTCACCACTCTTGTACGGGGCTGGGGCCAACGTCCTGACTTTC
>TRBD1|TRBJ2-2|few|TRBV11-2|15
CASSFGTGGPGELFF
TGTGCCAGCAGCTTTGGGACAGGGGGCCCCGGGGAGCTGTTTTTT
>TRBD1|TRBJ2-7|once|TRBV14|17
CASSQDVRTGGAGEQYF
TGTGCCAGCAGCCAAGATGTAAGGACAGGGGGCGCGGGGGAGCAGTACTTC
>TRBD1|TRBJ2-1|NA|TRBV28|15
CASSYGTGPYNEQFF
TGTGCCAGCAGTTACGGGACAGGGCCTTACAATGAGCAGTTCTTC
>NA|TRBJ1-2|NA|TRBV7-3|17
CASSQRTSGGTNYGYTF
TGTGCCAGCAGCCAACGAACGAGCGGGGGGACTAACTATGGCTACACCTTC
>NA|TRBJ2-7|NA|TRBV19|15
CASSISPAGTYEQYF
TGTGCCAGTAGTATATCCCCCGCAGGGACCTACGAGCAGTACTTC
>TRBD2|TRBJ2-2|NA|TRBV11-2|16
CASSHTSGSATGELFF
TGTGCCAGCAGCCATACTAGCGGGAGTGCTACCGGGGAGCTGTTTTTT
>NA|TRBJ1-1|NA|TRBV7-2|14
CASSLKRDRTEAFF
TGTGCCAGCAGCTTGAAACGGGATCGGACTGAAGCTTTCTTT
>NA|TRBJ1-2|once|TRBV28|15
CASSPSGTGEYGYTF
TGTGCCAGCAGTCCGTCCGGGACGGGGGAATATGGCTACACCTTC
>NA|TRBJ1-1|NA|TRBV5-4|14
CASSSRTQNTEAFF
TGTGCCAGCAGCTCCCGGACACAGAACACTGAAGCTTTCTTT
>TRBD2|TRBJ2-3|NA|TRBV3-1/TRBV3-2|16
CASSPLAGTGGDTQYF
TGTGCCAGCAGCCCGCTAGCGGGAACCGGCGGGGATACGCAGTATTTT
>TRBD1|TRBJ1-2|NA|TRBV5-1|14
CASSSWTGGYGYTF
TGCGCCAGCAGCTCCTGGACAGGGGGCTACGGCTACACCTTC
>TRBD1|TRBJ1-1|NA|TRBV19|16
CASIKTGGKGNTEAFF
TGTGCCAGTATAAAGACAGGGGGCAAGGGGAACACTGAAGCTTTCTTT
>NA|TRBJ2-5|few|TRBV18|15
CASSPRRTYQETQYF
TGTGCCAGCTCACCAAGACGGACTTACCAAGAGACCCAGTACTTC
>NA|TRBJ1-1|NA|TRBV11-2|16
CASSWPTGTTNTEAFF
TGTGCCAGCAGCTGGCCCACCGGGACAACGAACACTGAAGCTTTCTTT
>TRBD1|TRBJ1-6|NA|TRBV27|13
CASSSGTVSPLHF
TGTGCCAGCAGTTCCGGGACAGTTTCACCCCTCCACTTT
>NA|TRBJ1-1|NA|TRBV7-8|15
CASSSSRVPNTEAFF
TGTGCCAGCAGCTCAAGCCGGGTTCCGAACACTGAAGCTTTCTTT
>NA|TRBJ1-6|few|TRBV5-1|15
CASSPDGGRHSPLHF
TGCGCCAGCAGCCCGGACGGCGGGAGGCATTCACCCCTCCACTTT
>NA|TRBJ1-5|NA|TRBV2|14
CASSFDRANQPQHF
TGTGCCAGCAGTTTCGACAGAGCCAATCAGCCCCAGCATTTT
>NA|TRBJ1-5|NA|TRBV7-9|15
CASKICEVCFRPQHF
TGTGCCAGCAAAATATGCGAAGTCTGCTTTCGGCCCCAGCATTTT
>TRBD1|TRBJ1-2|NA|TRBV7-9|14
CASSLAKTGDGYTF
TGTGCCAGCAGCTTGGCCAAAACAGGGGATGGCTACACCTTC
>TRBD2|TRBJ2-1|NA|TRBV7-9|16
CASRGFRGRALNEQFF
TGTGCCAGCAGGGGGTTTCGTGGGAGGGCCTTGAATGAGCAGTTCTTC
>NA|TRBJ1-1|NA|TRBV21-1|12
CASSKADTEAFF
TGTGCCAGCAGCAAGGCGGACACTGAAGCTTTCTTT
>NA|TRBJ2-7|NA|TRBV6-1|14
CASSEQGLWDEQYF
TGTGCCAGCAGTGAACAGGGTTTATGGGACGAGCAGTACTTC
>NA|TRBJ1-2|NA|TRBV19|12
CASRQLEYGYTF
TGTGCCAGTCGACAGTTAGAGTATGGCTACACCTTC
>NA|TRBJ2-3|once|TRBV7-9|13
CASSLTLGEAQYF
TGTGCCAGCAGCTTAACCCTTGGAGAGGCGCAGTATTTT
>TRBD1|TRBJ1-4|NA|TRBV4-3|16
CASSQGLGTDNEKLFF
TGCGCCAGCAGCCAAGGCCTCGGGACAGATAATGAAAAACTGTTTTTT
>NA|TRBJ2-2|NA|TRBV6-5|14
CASKALRNTGELFF
TGTGCCAGCAAAGCGCTTCGGAACACCGGGGAGCTGTTTTTT
>TRBD1|TRBJ2-3|NA|TRBV11-2|17
CASSLGGTGGGTDTQYF
TGTGCCAGCAGCTTAGGGGGAACAGGGGGAGGCACAGATACGCAGTATTTT
>TRBD1|TRBJ1-3|NA|TRBV7-9|15
CASSQGGQGGNTIYF
TGTGCCAGCAGCCAAGGGGGACAGGGTGGAAACACCATATATTTT
>TRBD2|TRBJ2-1|NA|TRBV2|14
CATPGLAGVDEQFF
TGTGCCACTCCGGGACTAGCGGGAGTTGATGAGCAGTTCTTC
>TRBD1|TRBJ1-2|NA|TRBV3-1/TRBV3-2|13
CASSPRTGYGYTF
TGTGCCAGCAGCCCGCGGACAGGGTACGGCTACACCTTC
>TRBD1|TRBJ1-2|NA|TRBV14|15
CASSRPTGGVDGYTF
TGTGCCAGCAGCCGCCCAACAGGGGGTGTCGATGGCTACACCTTC
>NA|TRBJ2-2|NA|TRBV28|14
CASSFIPGTGELFF
TGTGCCAGCAGTTTTATCCCGGGCACCGGGGAGCTGTTTTTT
>NA|TRBJ2-7|NA|TRBV4-1|14
CASSQDSRADEQYF
TGCGCCAGCAGCCAAGATTCCAGGGCGGACGAGCAGTACTTC
>TRBD2|TRBJ2-7|NA|TRBV27|14
CASSLVGEGGEQYF
TGTGCCAGCAGTTTAGTGGGGGAGGGCGGCGAGCAGTACTTC
>NA|TRBJ1-4|NA|TRBV5-1|15
CASSLNGGVGEKLFF
TGCGCCAGCAGCTTAAATGGAGGGGTGGGTGAAAAACTGTTTTTT
>NA|TRBJ2-7|NA|TRBV5-4|12
CASSLVGGEQYF
TGTGCCAGCAGCTTGGTGGGGGGCGAGCAGTACTTC
>TRBD1|TRBJ2-7|once|TRBV7-9|16
CASSLTATGGVYEQYF
TGTGCCAGCAGCTTAACCGCGACAGGGGGAGTCTACGAGCAGTACTTC
>NA|TRBJ2-2|NA|TRBV4-2|15
CASSQDPLVVGELFF
TGTGCCAGCAGCCAAGATCCTTTGGTAGTAGGGGAGCTGTTTTTT
>NA|TRBJ2-7|NA|TRBV27|13
CASSRLEFHEQYF
TGTGCCAGCAGTCGGCTAGAGTTCCACGAGCAGTACTTC
>TRBD1|TRBJ2-1|NA|TRBV27|16
CASSPSGGSSYNEQFF
TGTGCCAGCAGTCCCTCAGGGGGTAGTTCCTACAATGAGCAGTTCTTC
>NA|TRBJ1-1|NA|TRBV29-1|12
CSVDNLNTEAFF
TGCAGCGTGGACAACCTGAACACTGAAGCTTTCTTT
>NA|TRBJ1-1|NA|TRBV7-3|13
CASSFSRETEAFF
TGTGCCAGCAGCTTTTCGAGGGAAACTGAAGCTTTCTTT
>TRBD2|TRBJ2-7|NA|TRBV7-9|13
CASSPGTRYEQYF
TGTGCCAGCAGCCCCGGGACTAGATACGAGCAGTACTTC
>TRBD2|TRBJ2-5|NA|TRBV18|14
CASSPPNGEGTQYF
TGTGCCAGCTCACCACCGAACGGGGAGGGGACCCAGTACTTC
>NA|TRBJ1-1|NA|TRBV9|15
CASSVGGQGRTEAFF
TGTGCCAGCAGCGTAGGCGGGCAGGGGCGAACTGAAGCTTTCTTT
>NA|TRBJ2-7|NA|TRBV9|13
CASSPRGSYEQYF
TGTGCCAGCAGCCCCCGGGGGAGCTACGAGCAGTACTTC
>TRBD1|TRBJ2-4|NA|TRBV19|15
CASKGDRRLGNIQYF
TGTGCCAGTAAGGGGGACAGAAGGTTAGGGAACATTCAGTACTTC
>NA|TRBJ1-2|NA|TRBV5-6|15
CASSPRGYGSSGYTF
TGTGCCAGCAGCCCCCGAGGGTACGGTTCCTCTGGCTACACCTTC